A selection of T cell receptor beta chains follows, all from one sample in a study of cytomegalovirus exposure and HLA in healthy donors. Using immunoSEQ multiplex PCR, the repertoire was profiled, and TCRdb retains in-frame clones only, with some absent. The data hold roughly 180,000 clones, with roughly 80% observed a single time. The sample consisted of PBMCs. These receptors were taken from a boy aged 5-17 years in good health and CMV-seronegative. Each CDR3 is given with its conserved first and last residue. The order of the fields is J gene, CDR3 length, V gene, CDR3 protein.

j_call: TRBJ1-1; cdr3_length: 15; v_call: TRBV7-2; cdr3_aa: CASSLGRLKNTEAFF
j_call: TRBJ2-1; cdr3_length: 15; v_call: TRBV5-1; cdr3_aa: CASTRLSGRVDEQFF
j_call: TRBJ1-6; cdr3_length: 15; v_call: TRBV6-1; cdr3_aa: CASSEGVGVGSPLHF
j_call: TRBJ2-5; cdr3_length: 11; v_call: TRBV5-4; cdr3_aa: CASSLRETQYF
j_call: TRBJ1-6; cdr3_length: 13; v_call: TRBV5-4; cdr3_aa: CASSGQGYSPLHF
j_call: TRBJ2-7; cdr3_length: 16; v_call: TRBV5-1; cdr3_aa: CASSSSAGTSSHEQYF
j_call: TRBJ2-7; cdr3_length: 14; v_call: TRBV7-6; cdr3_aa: CASSSPQGSYEQYF
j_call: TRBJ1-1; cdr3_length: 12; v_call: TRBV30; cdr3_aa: CAWSDRGTEAFF
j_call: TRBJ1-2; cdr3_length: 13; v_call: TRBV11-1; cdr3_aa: CASSRGSRGGYTF
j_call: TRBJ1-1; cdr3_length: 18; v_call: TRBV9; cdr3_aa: CASSVEDLGGGMNTEAFF
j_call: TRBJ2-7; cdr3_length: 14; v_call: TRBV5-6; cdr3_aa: CASTQGTLTYEQYF
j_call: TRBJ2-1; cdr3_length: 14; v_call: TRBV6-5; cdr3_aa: CASSSGKGTSQQFF
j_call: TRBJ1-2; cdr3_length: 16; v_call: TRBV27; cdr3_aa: CASSASGQVKSYGYTF
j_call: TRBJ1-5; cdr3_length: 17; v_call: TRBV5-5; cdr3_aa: CASSLGWWAESNQPQHF
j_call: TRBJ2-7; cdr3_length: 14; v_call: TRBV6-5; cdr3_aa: CASSYEPSGYEQYF
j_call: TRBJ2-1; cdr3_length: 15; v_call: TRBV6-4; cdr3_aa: CAKGDVGWSYNEQFF
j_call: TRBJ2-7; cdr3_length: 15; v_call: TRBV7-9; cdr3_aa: CASSPGQVSSYEQYF
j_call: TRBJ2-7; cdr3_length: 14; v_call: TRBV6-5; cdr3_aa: CASRIADSAYEQYF
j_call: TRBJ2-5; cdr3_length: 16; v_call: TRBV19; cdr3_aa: CASSMKQGGHQETQYF